This TCR beta chain was sequenced for a study of CD8+ T cells in alopecia areata. Concerning this clone: Antigen specificity is unknown. This sample also contains other DNA sequences that code for the same CDR3.

Notes on the study in general: Mice showed clearer TCR sharing than patients did, a gap that was possibly HLA-related. Scalp samples also yield sequences of resident alphabeta T cells from normal skin. Affected scalp, especially in alopecia totalis/universalis, had a higher clonality than normal scalp did.

Extraction of RNA preceded its reverse transcription into cDNA, which served as the sequencing template. Profiled with immunoSEQ multiplex PCR; TCRdb holds only in-frame clones, not every one. The repertoire has 110,000 or so clones, about 60% of them found once; the top ten carry 2.5% to 3%. CD4+ and CD8+ T cells were sorted from PBMCs. The CDR3 has 10 amino acids. Germline CDR1 reads SQVTM; CDR2 reads ANQGSEA. V shed 3 bases and J shed 6 bases, with 5 bases lying between them. The sequence was collected from a human donor in good health. Specimen: CD4+ T cells sorted from blood. The chain links TRBV29-1 to TRBJ1-2; D gene ambiguous. CDR3 protein: CSVDRDGYTF. The CDR3 region has the DNA TGCAGCGTTGATAGGGATGGCTACACCTTC.